This T cell receptor (beta chain) was retrieved from a study of identical twins. There are a few counts of this clonotype. The target antigen is unknown. Overall study findings and caveats: While abundant cord blood beta clonotypes carried fewer insertions, memory repertoires showed no such pattern. Cross-sectional statistics, not tracking of the same donors, supported the conclusions.

V was cut by 2 bases and J by 7 bases, with 15 bases left in between. This CDR3 is built from 15 residues. The germline gives CDR1 SEHNR, CDR2 FQNEAQ (reference sequence). TCRdb redid the calling of the 5' RACE reads with MiXCR, one entry per CDR3 protein. The profile shows 650,000 to 750,000 distinct CDR3 sequences, about 20% of them singletons. The same data also contributed to another study, on T cells expressing NK-cell markers.

Sequencing input: PBMCs. The receptor comes from a woman aged 18 to 35 in good health. The V and J genes are TRBV7-9 and TRBJ2-1, with D possibly matching TRBD2 (6 bases). The DNA of the CDR3 is TGTGCCAGCAGCTTAACGGGAGTCAATGTAAATGAGCAGTTCTTC. It codes for CASSLTGVNVNEQFF.